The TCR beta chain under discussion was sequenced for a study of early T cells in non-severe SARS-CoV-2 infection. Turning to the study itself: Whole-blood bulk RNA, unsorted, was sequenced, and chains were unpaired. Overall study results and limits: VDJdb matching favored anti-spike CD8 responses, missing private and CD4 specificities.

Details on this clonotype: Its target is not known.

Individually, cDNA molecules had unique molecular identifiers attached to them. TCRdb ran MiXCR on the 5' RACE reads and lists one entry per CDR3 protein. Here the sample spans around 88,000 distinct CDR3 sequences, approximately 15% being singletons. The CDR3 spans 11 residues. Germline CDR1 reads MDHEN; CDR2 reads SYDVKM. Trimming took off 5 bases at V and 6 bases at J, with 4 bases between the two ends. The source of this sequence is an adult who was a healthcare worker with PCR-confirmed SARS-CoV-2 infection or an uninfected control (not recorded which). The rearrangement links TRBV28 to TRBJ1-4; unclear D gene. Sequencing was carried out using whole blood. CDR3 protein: CASSAHEKLFF. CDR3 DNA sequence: TGTGCCAGCAGTGCTCATGAAAAACTGTTTTTT.